One and the same sample provided the 11 T cell receptor beta chains below, sequenced in a study of post-analysis software for immune sequencing data. General observations from the study: Relative to controls, patients had about 5 TRBV segments at higher frequency, with TRBV5-6, TRBV5-1 and TRBV20-1 among these.

The antigens for these receptors are not known. Tagging with unique molecular identifiers was a feature of the TCR beta cDNA libraries. TCRdb independently ran MiXCR on the PCR reads; one entry per CDR3 protein. The table shows about 260,000 distinct CDR3 sequences, with around 34% occurring only once. Sequenced input: blood. These receptors were obtained from a girl between 10 and 17 years old with multiple sclerosis.

On this clonotype: This sequence may be a read error, since a much larger clone differs from it by one base. The chain joins TRBV9 to TRBJ1-6; possibly TRBD1 for D (5 bases). Germline CDR1 and CDR2: SGDLS and YYNGEE. This CDR3 spans 18 amino acids. V was shortened by 3 bases and J by 5 bases, with 21 bases between the two germline ends. The CDR3 region has the DNA TGTGCCAGCAGCGGTGCCGACAGCTCAATGGCCGATAATTCACCCCTCCACTTT. Translated, it gives CASSGADSSMADNSPLHF.

The chain is built from TRBV28 and TRBJ2-3, with 10 bases aligning to TRBD2. The length of the CDR3 is 15 residues. In germline, CDR1 is MDHEN, CDR2 SYDVKM. Trimming cost V 5 bases and J 2 bases; bases outside gene matches: 4. The CDR3 bases are TGTGCCAGCAGTCCACTAGCGGGGATCACAGATACGCAGTATTTT. Translated, it gives CASSPLAGITDTQYF.

This clonotype was seen ten or more times. The rearrangement uses TRBV5-1 and TRBJ2-1; no clear D gene. CDR1 is SGHRS, CDR2 YFSETQ, per germline. The V end was cut by 4 bases, the J end by 12 bases, with 11 bases between. The CDR3 contains 11 residues. The DNA for the CDR3 is TGCGCCAGCAGCGGGCCTGCACTGCAGTTCTTC. It codes for CASSGPALQFF.

As concerns this clonotype: One junction end disagrees with the germline gene, perhaps due to a read error. The rearrangement joins TRBV9 to TRBJ2-1, with 10 bases lining up with TRBD2. The CDR3 totals 16 residues. CDR1 and CDR2 (germline): SGDLS, YYNGEE. Here the CDR3 DNA reads TGTCCCAGCAGCGTCACCCTAGCGGGAGACCACAATGAGCAGTTCTTC. This gives the protein CPSSVTLAGDHNEQFF.

This rearrangement joins TRBV28 to TRBJ2-5; D remains ambiguous. The closer fit of TRBJ2-7 to the DNA end suggests the J call may be wrong. The germline V gene encodes CDR1 MDHEN and CDR2 SYDVKM. The CDR3 consists of 12 residues. DNA of the CDR3: TGTGCCAGCAAACGGTCCACCAACGAGCAGTACTTC. It codes for CASKRSTNEQYF.

This clonotype was found many times. This chain joins TRBV20-1 and TRBJ1-5; tentatively, D is TRBD1 (5 bases). Germline assignment: CDR1 DFQATT and CDR2 SNEGSKA (reference sequence). This CDR3 is 13 amino acids long. The germline V and J ends were trimmed by 6 bases and 3 bases, with 12 bases remaining between them. The CDR3 reads CSAKQEPNQPQHF. CDR3 nucleotide sequence: TGCAGTGCCAAACAGGAACCCAATCAGCCCCAGCATTTT.

This clonotype was found many times. V is TRBV18 and J is TRBJ2-1; a weak D match, TRBD2 (5 bases). CDR1 is KGHSH and CDR2 is LQKENI in the germline V gene. Between the trimmed V and J ends, which lost 4 bases and 8 bases, there was a span of 9 bases. The CDR3 runs to 12 residues. The CDR3 DNA is TGTGCCAGCTCACTGTTCGGGGATGAGCAGTTCTTC. This translates into CASSLFGDEQFF.

The chain combines TRBV7-2 with TRBJ2-3; 7 bases fit TRBD2. The CDR3 contains 15 residues. V trimming: 3 bases; J trimming: 2 bases; junction bases outside the gene matches: 5. Germline V CDR1 and CDR2: SGHTA, FQGNSA. The CDR3 reads CASSLRGSDTDTQYF. In nucleotides, the CDR3 is TGTGCCAGCAGCTTGCGCGGGAGCGACACAGATACGCAGTATTTT.

The chain carries TRBV3-1 and TRBJ1-2; tentatively, D is TRBD1 (6 bases). This CDR3 is built from 15 residues. The ends were cut back, 1 base at V and 7 bases at J, with 16 bases in the middle. CDR1 is LGHDT and CDR2 is YNNKEL in the germline V gene (reference sequence). CDR3 DNA: TGTGCCAGCAGCCAAGGACCACAGGGTATGGCTGGCTACACCTTC. It specifies CASSQGPQGMAGYTF.

This clonotype has more than one count but fewer than ten. The chain joins TRBV7-2 to TRBJ2-5, with D possibly being TRBD2 (9 bases). The CDR3 consists of 16 residues. Per the germline V gene, CDR1 is SGHTA and CDR2 is FQGNSA. V shed 4 bases and J shed 5 bases, with 20 bases lying between them. CDR3 sequence: CASSYGQGLAGETQYF. The CDR3 bases are TGTGCCAGCAGCTACGGACAGGGACTAGCTGGGGAGACCCAGTACTTC.

The genes are TRBV11-2 and TRBJ2-5, with D possibly matching TRBD2 (5 bases). CDR3 length: 20 residues. CDR1 and CDR2 from the germline V gene are SGHAT and FQNNGV. V was pared by 3 bases and J by 11 bases, with 37 bases between. CDR3: CASSFLAGTRLGPQYNEQYF. The CDR3 DNA follows: TGTGCCAGCAGCTTTCTAGCAGGCACTAGATTAGGACCCCAATACAATGAGCAGTACTTC.